Below are 28 T cell receptor beta chains sequenced from a single sample in a study of cytomegalovirus exposure and HLA in healthy donors. PCR used 60 Vbeta primers and 13 Jbeta primers. Using immunoSEQ multiplex PCR, the repertoire was profiled, and TCRdb retains in-frame clones only, with some absent. In the table there are about 130,000 clones, around three quarters of which are singletons. The sequenced sample consisted of PBMCs. The receptors were gathered from a woman aged 45-60 years in good health and CMV-seronegative.

The V and J genes are TRBV1 and TRBJ2-7; the table names TRBD2, a call not compared with the DNA. TRBV1 represents a pseudogene. The CDR3 has 12 amino acids. The CDR3 loop is CTSSQSTGEQYV. For the CDR3, the DNA is TGCACCAGCAGCCAATCTACGGGTGAGCAGTACGTC.

The rearrangement uses TRBV27 and TRBJ2-5; TRBD2 matches at 7 bases. V lost 7 bases and J lost 4; bases outside the gene matches: 6. This CDR3 spans 13 amino acids. CDR1 and CDR2 (germline): MNHEY, SMNVEV (reference sequence). The CDR3 loop is CASTRASGETQYF. In nucleotides, the CDR3 is TGTGCCAGCACTCGGGCTAGCGGAGAGACCCAGTACTTC.

The chain combines TRBV28 with TRBJ1-1; TRBD1 matches 8 bases. The CDR3 runs 14 residues. V was clipped by 5 bases and J by 4 bases; unmatched bases: 6. Germline-derived CDR1 and CDR2 are MDHEN and SYDVKM. For the CDR3, the DNA is TGTGCCAGCAGTCCAGACAGGGGTGGCACTGAAGCTTTCTTT. This translates into CASSPDRGGTEAFF. The complete variable domain, with remaining parts taken from reference TRBV28 and TRBJ1-1, reads DVKVTQSSRYLVKRTGEKVFLECVQDMDHENMFWYRQDPGLGLRLIYFSYDVKMKEKGDIPEGYSVSREKKERFSLILESASTNQTSMYLCASSPDRGGTEAFFGQGTRLTVV.

The chain is built from TRBV18 and TRBJ1-1, with D possibly being TRBD1 (6 bases). Trimming cost V 3 bases and J 0 bases, with 11 bases left between them. CDR1 is KGHSH, CDR2 LQKENI, per germline. The CDR3 is 15 residues long. The CDR3 here is CASSPQGSMNTEAFF. As DNA, the CDR3 is TGTGCCAGCTCACCCCAGGGGTCCATGAACACTGAAGCTTTCTTT. The full variable domain, with the rest looked up from reference TRBV18 and TRBJ1-1, is NAGVMQNPRHLVRRRGQEARLRCSPMKGHSHVYWYRQLPEEGLKFMVYLQKENIIDESGMPKERFSAEFPKEGPSILRIQQVVRGDSAAYFCASSPQGSMNTEAFFGQGTRLTVV.

This clone was observed a few times. The CDR3, as DNA: TGTGCCAGCAGCAGCTGGGACAGGGGGCGTGGAAACACCATATATTTT. This gives the protein CASSSWDRGRGNTIYF. This chain connects TRBV7-9 to TRBJ1-3; 12 nucleotides match TRBD1. The CDR3 is 16 amino acids. The germline CDR1 and CDR2 sequences are SEHNR and FQNEAQ (reference sequence). Trimming at V came to 5 bases and at J to 3 bases, leaving 5 bases not matched to a gene. Variable domain in full (rest from reference TRBV7-9 and TRBJ1-3): DTGVSQNPRHKITKRGQNVTFRCDPISEHNRLYWYRQTLGQGPEFLTYFQNEAQLEKSRLLSDRFSAERPKGSFSTLEIQRTEQGDSAMYLCASSSWDRGRGNTIYFGEGSWLTVV.

The chain joins TRBV7-2 to TRBJ2-5; D call uncertain. Trimming pared 5 bases from V and 5 bases from J, leaving 9 bases between. This CDR3 region has 12 residues. Germline V gives CDR1 SGHTA, CDR2 FQGNSA. CDR3 sequence reads: CASSPAEETQYF. CDR3 bases: TGTGCCAGCAGCCCCGCCGAGGAGACCCAGTACTTC.

This clone turned up a few times. The chain carries TRBV27 and TRBJ2-6; 10 bases match TRBD1. With V trimmed by 6 bases and J by 1 base, 6 bases remained unmatched. This CDR3 spans 17 amino acids. Germline CDR1 is MNHEY and CDR2 is SMNVEV (reference sequence). The DNA for the CDR3 is TGTGCCAGCAGCCGGACAGGGGGTGGGTCTGGGGCCAACGTCCTGACTTTC. It codes for CASSRTGGGSGANVLTF.

V and J are TRBV6-6 and TRBJ2-1; D not certain. The ends were cut back, 2 bases at V and 8 bases at J, with 4 bases in the middle. Germline assignment: CDR1 MNHNY and CDR2 SVGAGI (reference sequence). This CDR3 contains 11 residues. This CDR3 is CASSYPDEQFF. The DNA of the CDR3 is TGTGCCAGCAGTTACCCAGATGAGCAGTTCTTC.

V usage is TRBV28 and J usage is TRBJ2-7, with 11 bases that match TRBD2. The CDR3 is 17 residues long. With 3 bases clipped from V and 9 bases from J, the junction kept 16 bases outside the gene matches. From germline, CDR1 is MDHEN and CDR2 SYDVKM. The CDR3 DNA sequence: TGTGCCAGCAGTTTTCTGGCGGATCTAGCGGGAGGAATGGTGCAGTACTTC. Its protein is CASSFLADLAGGMVQYF.

This clone has more than one count but fewer than ten. The rearrangement links TRBV19 to TRBJ1-5, with TRBD1 matching 7 bases. Germline-derived CDR1 and CDR2 are LNHDA and SQIVND (reference sequence). Trimming cost V 5 bases and J 3 bases; bases outside gene matches: 7. This CDR3 spans 15 amino acids. The CDR3 DNA follows: TGTGCCAGTAGTCCAGACAGGGCCAACAATCAGCCCCAGCATTTT. Amino acid sequence: CASSPDRANNQPQHF.

The chain couples TRBV6-6 to TRBJ2-4; 7 bases agree with TRBD1. Germline CDR1 MNHNY, CDR2 SVGAGI (reference sequence). The CDR3 has 16 residues. Trimming took 5 bases from V and 0 from J; bases not matched to a gene: 7. CDR3 loop: CASSTRDSRAKNIQYF. The CDR3, as DNA: TGTGCCAGCAGTACCCGGGACAGCCGAGCCAAAAACATTCAGTACTTC.

The chain carries TRBV30 and TRBJ2-5; 9 nucleotides align to TRBD1. V lost 1 base to trimming and J lost 0 bases; unmatched junction nucleotides: 6. The CDR3 totals 16 residues. Germline V gene lookup returns CDR1 GTSNPN and CDR2 SVGIG (reference sequence). The CDR3, as DNA: TGTGCCTGGAGTGGGGGACAGGGAAGGTACCAAGAGACCCAGTACTTC. This encodes CAWSGGQGRYQETQYF.

The rearrangement links TRBV7-2 to TRBJ1-2, with 7 positions matching TRBD1. Germline V gives CDR1 SGHTA, CDR2 FQGNSA. The CDR3 has 15 amino acids. V dropped 4 bases and J dropped 4; count of bases not matched to a gene: 9. The CDR3 DNA sequence: TGTGCCAGCAGCTCGATCACAGGGGTCTCCTATGGCTACACCTTC. This sequence encodes CASSSITGVSYGYTF.

V gene TRBV5-4 combines with J gene TRBJ1-1; 7 nucleotides agree with TRBD1. Germline V gene sequence: CDR1 SGHNT, CDR2 YYREEE (reference sequence). This CDR3 is 15 amino acids long. V lost 3 bases and J lost 0; bases outside the gene matches: 5. This CDR3 is CASSSATGMNTEAFF. The CDR3 nucleotides are TGTGCCAGCAGCTCCGCGACAGGGATGAACACTGAAGCTTTCTTT.

The chain links TRBV6-5 to TRBJ1-1; 7 bases are a match to TRBD1. The CDR3 loop spans 16 amino acids. Looked up from germline, CDR1 is MNHEY and CDR2 is SVGAGI. J was trimmed by 2 bases and V by 2 bases; bases with no gene match: 8. CDR3 nucleotides: TGTGCCAGCAGTTACACTGGGACAGCGGTTAACACTGAAGCTTTCTTT. This codes for CASSYTGTAVNTEAFF.

V and J are TRBV9 and TRBJ2-3, with TRBD2 matching 11 bases. V lost 0 bases, J lost 2 bases, and 5 bases stayed unmatched. Germline loops: CDR1 SGDLS, CDR2 YYNGEE. This CDR3 spans 17 amino acids. The CDR3 protein is CASSVGLAGGPTDTQYF. CDR3 coding DNA: TGTGCCAGCAGCGTAGGGCTAGCGGGAGGACCCACAGATACGCAGTATTTT.

V is TRBV28 and J is TRBJ1-1; TRBD1 agrees at 10 bases. The trim removed 4 bases at V and 4 bases at J, leaving 3 bases unmatched. This CDR3 spans 14 amino acids. The germline gives CDR1 MDHEN, CDR2 SYDVKM. The CDR3 DNA reads as TGTGCCAGCAGTTCCGGGACAGGGGTCACTGAAGCTTTCTTT. Translated: CASSSGTGVTEAFF.

The V and J genes are TRBV2 and TRBJ1-1; 12 nucleotides line up with TRBD1. V lost 7 bases and J lost 5; bases outside the gene matches: 8. This CDR3 contains 15 residues. The germline V gene has CDR1 SNHLY and CDR2 FYNNEI. CDR3 sequence reads: CASTRRDRGRTEAFF. The CDR3 bases are TGTGCCAGCACTAGAAGGGACAGGGGGCGTACTGAAGCTTTCTTT.

This sequence joins TRBV6-1 and TRBJ1-3, with 9 bases aligning to TRBD1. The CDR3 consists of 14 residues. After removal of 9 bases from V and 0 bases from J, the junction contained 3 bases not matched to a gene. CDR1 MNHNS and CDR2 SASEGT come from the germline V gene. The CDR3 loop is CASIQGASGNTIYF. In DNA, the CDR3 is TGTGCCAGTATACAGGGGGCCTCTGGAAACACCATATATTTT.

CDR3 loop: CASSERLANYGYTF. The CDR3 DNA is TGTGCCAGCAGTGAGAGACTCGCTAACTATGGCTACACCTTC. This rearrangement joins TRBV6-1 to TRBJ1-2; no definite D call. Germline CDR1 reads MNHNS; CDR2 reads SASEGT. The CDR3 loop spans 14 amino acids. The V end lost 3 bases, the J end lost 0 bases, and 8 bases lay between the germline ends.

A word on this clone: Additional DNA sequences in this sample encode the identical CDR3. The gene calls are TRBV19 and TRBJ1-1; D might be TRBD1 (5 bases). Germline V CDR1 and CDR2: LNHDA, SQIVND (reference sequence). V was shortened by 7 bases and J by 2 bases, with 14 bases between the two germline ends. The CDR3 loop spans 14 amino acids. The CDR3 here is CASTPKWGNTEAFF. The CDR3 nucleotides read TGTGCCAGTACTCCCAAGTGGGGCAACACTGAAGCTTTCTTT.

To note about this clone: The junction differs from germline at one of its ends, possibly a read error. The gene calls are TRBV30 and TRBJ1-2; D is perhaps TRBD1 (5 bases). The CDR3 consists of 15 residues. Germline CDR1 reads GTSNPN; CDR2 reads SVGIG (reference sequence). This CDR3 reads CAWSGQGAFGYGYPF. The CDR3 DNA reads TGTGCCTGGAGTGGGCAAGGGGCATTTGGCTATGGCTACCCCTTC. The full variable domain, completed using reference TRBV30 and TRBJ1-2, is SQTIHQWPATLVQPVGSPLSLECTVEGTSNPNLYWYRQAAGRGLQLLFYSVGIGQISSEVPQNLSASRPQDRQFILSSKKLLLSDSGFYLCAWSGQGAFGYGYPFGSGTRLTVV.

V gene TRBV5-4 combines with J gene TRBJ2-3, with 10 bases aligning to TRBD2. The CDR3 length is 16 residues. Germline CDR1 and CDR2: SGHNT and YYREEE (reference sequence). Trimming cost V 4 bases and J 0 bases; bases outside gene matches: 5. The CDR3 coding sequence is TGTGCCAGCAGCGGCGGGACTAGCGTAAGCACAGATACGCAGTATTTT. Protein sequence: CASSGGTSVSTDTQYF.

The J gene is TRBJ2-7, the V gene TRBV11-2; the D gene is possibly TRBD1 (6 bases). This CDR3 is 14 amino acids long. Germline V gives CDR1 SGHAT, CDR2 FQNNGV. Between the trimmed V and J ends, which lost 1 base and 4 bases, there was a span of 11 bases. The CDR3 DNA reads as TGTGCCAGCAGCTTAGGGGGGCGCGGGTACGAGCAGTACGTC. It is translated as CASSLGGRGYEQYV.

V and J are TRBV11-2 and TRBJ2-1; 11 positions agree with TRBD2. The CDR3 length is 14 residues. The germline gives CDR1 SGHAT, CDR2 FQNNGV. V dropped 5 bases and J dropped 9; count of bases not matched to a gene: 6. The CDR3 region is CASSLGTSGGEQFF. The CDR3 DNA sequence: TGTGCCAGCAGCCTAGGGACTAGCGGTGGTGAGCAGTTCTTC.

The J gene is TRBJ2-7, the V gene TRBV6-6; D may be TRBD1 (6 bases). Germline V gene data show CDR1 as MNHNY and CDR2 as SVGAGI (reference sequence). This CDR3 comprises 15 residues. Trimming shortened V by 5 bases and J by 0 bases, and 14 bases separated the two germline ends. The CDR3 loop reads CASSKSDRFSYEQYF. CDR3 DNA: TGTGCCAGCAGTAAGTCGGACAGATTCTCCTACGAGCAGTACTTC.

The CDR3 loop is CASKAYNEQFF. DNA for the CDR3: TGTGCCAGCAAAGCTTACAATGAGCAGTTCTTC. The chain recombines TRBV2 with TRBJ2-1; no clear D gene. The CDR3 is made up of 11 amino acids. V was cut by 7 bases and J by 4 bases, with 5 bases left in between. CDR1 and CDR2 from the germline V gene are SNHLY and FYNNEI. Full variable domain (missing parts from reference TRBV2 and TRBJ2-1): EPEVTQTPSHQVTQMGQEVILRCVPISNHLYFYWYRQILGQKVEFLVSFYNNEISEKSEIFDDQFSVERPDGSNFTLKIRSTKLEDSAMYFCASKAYNEQFFGPGTRLTVL.

This chain uses TRBV5-4 with TRBJ2-3; D gene uncertain. This CDR3 comprises 12 residues. Trimming removed 4 bases at V and 0 bases at J, with 3 bases between. The V gene's germline CDR1 is SGHNT and CDR2 YYREEE (reference sequence). CDR3 region: CASSRSTDTQYF. The CDR3 nucleotides read TGTGCCAGCAGCCGGAGCACAGATACGCAGTATTTT.